This entry lists 28 T cell receptor beta chains sequenced from one sample in a study of OX40 agonist ivuxolimab in advanced cancers. The library was obtained by the immunoSEQ multiplex PCR assay. In its TCRdb copy, this immuneACCESS table keeps in-frame sequences only and misses some clones. Where compared with another copy, unresolved V genes explain less than half of these, and the others have no known cause. The sample table lists some 70,000 clones, 88% of them with a count of one. Together, the top ten hold more than 0.75% of the sample. Sample: CD4+ or CD8+ T cells sorted from blood, taken in a trial of the OX40 agonist ivuxolimab. Receptors originate from an adult with an advanced solid tumor such as melanoma, head and neck, liver or kidney cancer.

The chain has TRBV5-8 and TRBJ2-4; D is ambiguous. There are 10 residues in the CDR3. The germline gives CDR1 SGHTS, CDR2 YDEGEE. Trimming removed 4 bases at V and 13 bases at J, with 9 bases between. The CDR3 is CASSRTRQYF. The CDR3 DNA sequence: TGTGCCAGCAGCCGAACAAGACAGTACTTC.

The V and J genes are TRBV5-6 and TRBJ1-2, with TRBD1 matching over 7 bases. The CDR3 spans 17 residues. Germline CDR1 is SGHDT and CDR2 is YYEEEE. Germline trimming cut 1 base from V and 1 base from J; bases unmatched to any gene: 10. As DNA, the CDR3 is TGTGCCAGCAGCTTGATAGGGGGCCGCCTGCTTAACTATGGCTACACCTTC. Translating it yields CASSLIGGRLLNYGYTF.

The chain has TRBV5-1 and TRBJ2-3; D gene unclear. Germline assignment: CDR1 SGHRS and CDR2 YFSETQ. The ends were cut back, 0 bases at V and 1 base at J, with 9 bases in the middle. The CDR3 spans 15 residues. The CDR3 DNA follows: TGCGCCAGCAGCTTGGTCGGTTCACGCACAGATACGCAGTATTTT. Its translation is CASSLVGSRTDTQYF. Variable domain in full (rest from reference TRBV5-1 and TRBJ2-3): KAGVTQTPRYLIKTRGQQVTLSCSPISGHRSVSWYQQTPGQGLQFLFEYFSETQRNKGNFPGRFSGRQFSNSRSEMNVSTLELGDSALYLCASSLVGSRTDTQYFGPGTRLTVL.

The gene calls are TRBV5-5 and TRBJ1-2; 7 bases are a match to TRBD1. The trim removed 4 bases at V and 5 bases at J, leaving 11 bases unmatched. CDR3 length equals 15 residues. The germline CDR1 and CDR2 sequences are SGHKS and YYEKEE (reference sequence). The CDR3 region has the DNA TGTGCCAGCAGCCTAACCAGGGGGGCTCAATATGGCTACACCTTC. It yields the protein CASSLTRGAQYGYTF.

The CDR3 protein is CASSSGTGSKRSYNEQFF. The DNA for the CDR3 is TGCGCCAGCAGTTCCGGGACAGGGTCAAAAAGGTCCTACAATGAGCAGTTCTTC. V and J are TRBV5-1 and TRBJ2-1, with TRBD1 identical over 9 bases. V was clipped by 5 bases and J by 1 base; unmatched bases: 13. The CDR3 sequence is 18 residues long. Germline lookup yields CDR1 SGHRS and CDR2 YFSETQ.

The chain carries TRBV18 and TRBJ2-1; D is perhaps TRBD1 (6 bases). The CDR3 sequence is 16 residues long. Germline V gives CDR1 KGHSH, CDR2 LQKENI. Trimming shortened V by 2 bases and J by 6 bases, and 17 bases separated the two germline ends. The CDR3 DNA reads as TGTGCCAGCTCACCATTGGCCCAGGGGAGCGGCAATGAGCAGTTCTTC. This translates into CASSPLAQGSGNEQFF.

The CDR3 reads CASSLYGADTQYF. DNA of the CDR3: TGTGCCAGCAGCTTATACGGCGCAGATACGCAGTATTTT. The V and J genes are TRBV7-6 and TRBJ2-3; unclear D gene. V lost 2 bases to trimming and J lost 4 bases, with 7 bases between them. This CDR3 is built from 13 residues. Germline CDR1 SGHVS, CDR2 FNYEAQ.

The gene calls are TRBV27 and TRBJ2-1; no clear D gene. Looked up from germline, CDR1 is MNHEY and CDR2 is SMNVEV (reference sequence). The CDR3 has 11 residues. The V end lost 1 base, the J end lost 7 bases, and 2 bases lay between the germline ends. In nucleotides, the CDR3 is TGTGCCAGCAGTTTATTTAATGAGCAGTTCTTC. As protein: CASSLFNEQFF.

This chain links TRBV9 with TRBJ2-1; 9 bases agree with TRBD1. The V segment lost 4 bases and the J segment 10 bases; nucleotides outside the gene matches: 9. Germline V gives CDR1 SGDLS, CDR2 YYNGEE. The CDR3 is 14 residues long. CDR3 in amino acids: CASSPGTGMREQFF. CDR3 in DNA: TGTGCCAGCAGCCCAGGGACAGGGATGAGGGAGCAGTTCTTC.

The rearrangement uses TRBV27 and TRBJ1-1, with 9 positions matching TRBD1. V shed 2 bases, J shed 8 bases, and the junction held 3 bases outside the gene matches. Germline V lookup: CDR1 MNHEY, CDR2 SMNVEV (reference sequence). The CDR3 covers 13 residues. The CDR3 here is CASSLLDRGEAFF. The DNA for the CDR3 is TGTGCCAGCAGTTTACTAGACAGGGGGGAAGCTTTCTTT.

This chain uses TRBV7-8 with TRBJ2-1; D might be TRBD1 or TRBD2, each matching 5 bases. CDR1 and CDR2 from the germline V gene are SGHVS and FQNEAQ. Trimming cost V 5 bases and J 5 bases, with 13 bases left between them. The CDR3 is 14 amino acids. CDR3 region: CASSQYGGHNEQFF. For the CDR3, the DNA is TGTGCCAGCAGCCAGTATGGGGGACACAATGAGCAGTTCTTC.

Judged by abundance, this clone is medium-sized (0.01 to 0.1%). This chain joins TRBV7-2 and TRBJ1-5, with D unclear. This CDR3 region has 16 residues. Trimming pared 5 bases from V and 1 base from J, leaving 15 bases between. CDR1 is SGHTA and CDR2 is FQGNSA in the germline V gene. The CDR3 region has the DNA TGTGCCAGCAGCCCCACGTGGGCGCGCAGCAATCAGCCCCAGCATTTT. It encodes CASSPTWARSNQPQHF. Combining the CDR3 with reference TRBV7-2 and TRBJ1-5 gives the whole variable domain GAGVSQSPSNKVTEKGKDVELRCDPISGHTALYWYRQSLGQGLEFLIYFQGNSAPDKSGLPSDRFSAERTGGSVSTLTIQRTQQEDSAVYLCASSPTWARSNQPQHFGDGTRLSIL.

The chain has TRBV28 and TRBJ2-7; weak D call: TRBD2 (7 bases). The CDR3 sequence is 16 residues long. Per germline, CDR1 MDHEN and CDR2 SYDVKM. The V and J ends lost 6 bases and 3 bases respectively, with 21 bases between them. The CDR3 coding sequence is TGTGCCAGCAGGAGGGGGGGACGGGCTACAAACTACGAGCAGTACTTC. It specifies CASRRGGRATNYEQYF. Full variable domain (rest looked up from reference TRBV28 and TRBJ2-7): DVKVTQSSRYLVKRTGEKVFLECVQDMDHENMFWYRQDPGLGLRLIYFSYDVKMKEKGDIPEGYSVSREKKERFSLILESASTNQTSMYLCASRRGGRATNYEQYFGPGTRLTVT.

The J gene is TRBJ1-2, the V gene TRBV25-1; 7 bases are shared with TRBD1. CDR1 and CDR2 from the germline V gene are MGHDK and SYGVNS. V shed 0 bases, J shed 4 bases, and the junction held 5 bases outside the gene matches. CDR3 length: 15 residues. This CDR3 reads CASSEYGTEFYGYTF. CDR3 nucleotides: TGTGCCAGCAGTGAATATGGGACAGAATTCTATGGCTACACCTTC.

V usage is TRBV29-1 and J usage is TRBJ1-1; no definite D call. The CDR3 contains 11 residues. Per germline, CDR1 SQVTM and CDR2 ANQGSEA. V gave up 4 bases and J gave up 4 bases, with 7 bases separating them. The DNA of the CDR3 is TGCAGCGTTGCGGAGGGCACTGAAGCTTTCTTT. Protein sequence: CSVAEGTEAFF.

The genes are TRBV6-6 and TRBJ1-2; D may be TRBD1 (6 bases). The germline V gene encodes CDR1 MNHNY and CDR2 SVGAGI (reference sequence). Deletions cut 8 bases from V and 0 bases from J, with 19 bases between. CDR3 length equals 16 residues. CDR3 in amino acids: CASHEGGSKTNYGYTF. The CDR3 DNA reads as TGTGCCAGCCATGAAGGGGGTAGTAAGACTAACTATGGCTACACCTTC.

The chain combines TRBV5-6 with TRBJ2-7; TRBD2 aligns across 11 bases. The CDR3 runs to 16 residues. From germline, CDR1 is SGHDT and CDR2 YYEEEE. The trim removed 5 bases at V and 7 bases at J, leaving 14 bases unmatched. CDR3 bases: TGTGCCAGCAGTTATTTTAGCGGGAGGGCCGGGGAAGAGCAGTACTTC. This codes for CASSYFSGRAGEEQYF. The whole variable domain, filled in from reference TRBV5-6 and TRBJ2-7, reads DAGVTQSPTHLIKTRGQQVTLRCSPKSGHDTVSWYQQALGQGPQFIFQYYEEEERQRGNFPDRFSGHQFPNYSSELNVNALLLGDSALYLCASSYFSGRAGEEQYFGPGTRLTVT.

V usage is TRBV28 and J usage is TRBJ2-7, with 9 bases that match TRBD1. CDR3 length: 16 residues. Trimming cost V 7 bases and J 6 bases; bases outside gene matches: 16. In germline, CDR1 is MDHEN, CDR2 SYDVKM. CDR3: CASITESGTGRSEQYF. The CDR3 bases are TGTGCCAGCATTACCGAGTCGGGGACAGGGCGAAGCGAGCAGTACTTC.

This chain connects TRBV18 to TRBJ2-5; D possibly corresponds to TRBD2 (5 bases). Germline assignment: CDR1 KGHSH and CDR2 LQKENI. The CDR3 has 15 amino acids. With 0 bases removed from V and 5 bases from J, the gap between germline ends came to 13 bases. DNA for the CDR3: TGTGCCAGCTCACCACCCCGGTCGCCGGGGGAGACCCAGTACTTC. Its translation is CASSPPRSPGETQYF. The full variable domain, with the rest looked up from reference TRBV18 and TRBJ2-5, is NAGVMQNPRHLVRRRGQEARLRCSPMKGHSHVYWYRQLPEEGLKFMVYLQKENIIDESGMPKERFSAEFPKEGPSILRIQQVVRGDSAAYFCASSPPRSPGETQYFGPGTRLLVL.

The chain carries TRBV2 and TRBJ1-5; no firm D call. Trimming cost V 0 bases and J 8 bases, with 17 bases left between them. This CDR3 is built from 16 residues. CDR1 and CDR2 from the germline V gene are SNHLY and FYNNEI. CDR3 sequence reads: CASSEALRAPGKPQHF. In DNA, the CDR3 is TGTGCCAGCAGTGAAGCGCTCCGGGCCCCCGGGAAGCCCCAGCATTTT.

In this sample, this clone turned up once. This chain connects TRBV28 to TRBJ1-2; TRBD1 aligns across 8 bases. The V and J ends lost 4 bases and 4 bases, in that order; junction bases with no gene match: 2. The CDR3 consists of 13 residues. Germline values: CDR1 MDHEN, CDR2 SYDVKM. The CDR3 is CASSWDRSYGYTF. CDR3 coding DNA: TGTGCCAGCAGTTGGGACAGGAGCTATGGCTACACCTTC.

The V gene is TRBV28, the J gene TRBJ1-6; D not resolved. This CDR3 is 12 amino acids long. The germline gives CDR1 MDHEN, CDR2 SYDVKM. Trimming shortened V by 3 bases and J by 8 bases, and 5 bases separated the two germline ends. CDR3 nucleotide sequence: TGTGCCAGCAGTTTTACAGATTCACCCCTCCACTTT. Translation gives CASSFTDSPLHF.

V usage is TRBV11-2 and J usage is TRBJ2-3, with D possibly TRBD1 on 6 matching bases. Germline V lookup: CDR1 SGHAT, CDR2 FQNNGV. This CDR3 comprises 15 residues. V dropped 2 bases and J dropped 1 base, with 10 bases sitting between them. The CDR3 region is CASSLRPGGTDTQYF. CDR3 nucleotide sequence: TGTGCCAGCAGCTTAAGGCCAGGGGGCACAGATACGCAGTATTTT.

This clone was found once. The gene calls are TRBV4-2 and TRBJ2-7, with D perhaps matching TRBD1 (6 bases). Germline V CDR1 and CDR2: LGHNA, YNFKEQ. This CDR3 spans 14 amino acids. The ends were cut back, 0 bases at V and 9 bases at J, with 15 bases in the middle. The CDR3 DNA reads as TGTGCCAGCAGCCAAGATATAGAGGGGACAACGCAGTACTTC. Protein sequence: CASSQDIEGTTQYF.

The chain is built from TRBV28 and TRBJ1-3, with D possibly being TRBD1 (6 bases). Trimming pared 7 bases from V and 4 bases from J, leaving 14 bases between. CDR3 length: 14 residues. Germline V gene sequence: CDR1 MDHEN, CDR2 SYDVKM. This CDR3 reads CASKSGVGGNTIYF. The CDR3 nucleotides are TGTGCCAGCAAGTCAGGGGTGGGAGGAAACACCATATATTTT.

The chain joins TRBV7-2 to TRBJ2-7; no definite D call. The ends were cut back, 0 bases at V and 6 bases at J, with 6 bases in the middle. The CDR3 has 12 residues. Germline V CDR1 and CDR2: SGHTA, FQGNSA. The CDR3 coding sequence is TGTGCCAGCAGCTTAGCGGACCGCGAGCAGTACTTC. Amino acids: CASSLADREQYF.

This clone was counted a single time. The chain recombines TRBV10-3 with TRBJ2-7; 10 bases agree with TRBD2. This CDR3 region has 14 residues. CDR1 ENHRY and CDR2 SYGVKD come from the germline V gene. After removal of 10 bases from V and 6 bases from J, the junction contained 12 bases not matched to a gene. CDR3 residues: CATREGTSVGEQYF. CDR3 bases: TGTGCCACCAGGGAGGGGACTAGCGTAGGCGAGCAGTACTTC.

The V and J genes are TRBV11-2 and TRBJ1-2; possibly TRBD1 for D (6 bases). The CDR3 runs 14 residues. Deletions cut 6 bases from V and 4 bases from J, with 15 bases between. From germline, CDR1 is SGHAT and CDR2 FQNNGV. The CDR3 is CASSPYRAVYGYTF. The CDR3 nucleotides are TGTGCCAGCAGTCCGTACAGGGCTGTCTATGGCTACACCTTC.